This T cell receptor (beta chain) was obtained from a study of cytomegalovirus exposure and HLA in healthy donors. Germline assignment: CDR1 SGHRS and CDR2 YFSETQ. Trimming took 0 bases from V and 1 from J, leaving 4 bases between them. The CDR3 extends over 13 amino acids. Study results and limitations: HLA-A and HLA-B allele assignments for most subjects were reportedly predicted accurately using TCR beta sequences. Most TCR beta V segments were productive about 87% or about 30% of the time in an earlier analysis. Follow-up analysis later connected one missense variant in DCLRE1C with trimming of TCR beta V- and J-genes.

Notes on this clone: The antigen is undetermined.

The PCR contained 60 Vbeta and 13 Jbeta primers. The data were produced by immunoSEQ multiplex PCR, yet TCRdb's version contains in-frame clones alone and is incomplete. The sample has fewer than 200,000 clones, around four fifths seen once. This sequence joins TRBV5-1 and TRBJ2-5; D is unresolved. This receptor was obtained from a girl aged 2 to 9 in good health and CMV-seropositive. The sequenced sample was PBMCs. CDR3 in DNA: TGCGCCAGCAGCTTGGTCGTCCAAGAGACCCAGTACTTC. Translated, it gives CASSLVVQETQYF.